One sample yielded the 17 T cell receptor beta chains listed below, sequenced in a study of shared clonotypes between healthy human individuals. Only in-frame clones appear in the TCRdb table, and some are missing; sequencing was by immunoSEQ multiplex PCR. The top ten clones hold roughly 0.15% of a sample with about 2.4 million clones, roughly nine tenths of them seen once. What was sequenced was naive CD4+ T cells sorted from blood. Stated subset: CD45RA+ positively selected. Receptor source: a man aged 18 to 30 in good health.

J is TRBJ1-1 and V is TRBV10-3; 11 nucleotides agree with TRBD1. J gave up 11 bases and V 3 bases, and 8 bases lay outside the gene matches. Germline assignment: CDR1 ENHRY and CDR2 SYGVKD. This CDR3 contains 14 residues. CDR3 protein: CAISDLGTGGRAFF. CDR3 DNA: TGTGCCATCAGTGACCTTGGGACAGGGGGGAGGGCTTTCTTT.

With regard to this clone: The same CDR3 also results from other DNA sequences found in this sample. The genes are TRBV2 and TRBJ1-1; TRBD1 matches at 7 bases. CDR3 length: 14 amino acids. Germline-derived CDR1 and CDR2 are SNHLY and FYNNEI. Trimming took 2 bases from V and 1 from J; bases not matched to a gene: 1. CDR3 DNA sequence: TGTGCCAGCAGTGAACGACAGGGGAACACTGAAGCTTTCTTT. This sequence encodes CASSERQGNTEAFF.

This rearrangement joins TRBV2 to TRBJ2-1, with TRBD2 matching 9 bases. The CDR3 has 15 residues. Trimming removed 2 bases from V and 7 bases from J; junction bases left unmatched: 6. Germline CDR1 and CDR2: SNHLY and FYNNEI. The CDR3 loop reads CASSEFGGGANEQFF. CDR3 coding DNA: TGTGCCAGCAGTGAATTTGGCGGGGGGGCAAATGAGCAGTTCTTC.

In regard to this clone: The sample has other DNA sequences that encode this CDR3 too. The CDR3 nucleotides read TGTGCCAGCAGCCCCCCGGGAGATACGCAGTATTTT. Its translation is CASSPPGDTQYF. The gene calls are TRBV11-2 and TRBJ2-3, with D unresolved. The CDR3 loop spans 12 amino acids. Trimming removed 5 bases at V and 5 bases at J, with 8 bases between. Germline lookup yields CDR1 SGHAT and CDR2 FQNNGV.

With regard to this clone: This same CDR3 is encoded by further DNA sequences in the sample. The rearrangement uses TRBV7-2 and TRBJ2-1; 13 bases agree with TRBD2. The trim removed 0 bases at V and 2 bases at J, leaving 1 base unmatched. The CDR3 totals 17 residues. Germline CDR1 is SGHTA and CDR2 is FQGNSA. As DNA, the CDR3 is TGTGCCAGCAGCTTAGCCGGGACTAGCGGGGCCTACAATGAGCAGTTCTTC. Protein: CASSLAGTSGAYNEQFF.

The gene calls are TRBV7-3 and TRBJ2-3; D is uncertain. Trimming cost V 5 bases and J 0 bases, with 6 bases left between them. There are 13 residues in the CDR3. The germline gives CDR1 SGHTA, CDR2 FQGTGA. The CDR3 DNA reads TGTGCCAGCAGCATCCATAGCACAGATACGCAGTATTTT. Amino acids: CASSIHSTDTQYF.

Notes on this clone: Other DNA sequences in this specimen translate into the identical CDR3. The DNA for the CDR3 is TGTGCCAGCAGCCTGGGACTAGCGGGGGGGTACGAGCAGTACTTC. This gives the protein CASSLGLAGGYEQYF. The chain combines TRBV11-2 with TRBJ2-7, with 16 bases lining up with TRBD2. Trimming took 5 bases from V and 4 from J; bases not matched to a gene: 2. The CDR3 has 15 amino acids. Per the germline V gene, CDR1 is SGHAT and CDR2 is FQNNGV.

V gene TRBV9 combines with J gene TRBJ2-3; weak D call: TRBD2 (5 bases). Germline V gene lookup returns CDR1 SGDLS and CDR2 YYNGEE. The CDR3 loop spans 18 amino acids. The V gene lost 0 bases and the J gene lost 0 bases, with 17 bases spanning the gap. The CDR3 here is CASSVGPGEMRSTDTQYF. The CDR3 region has the DNA TGTGCCAGCAGCGTAGGGCCTGGGGAGATGAGGAGCACAGATACGCAGTATTTT. The full variable domain, in which reference TRBV9 and TRBJ2-3 provide the parts outside the CDR3, is DSGVTQTPKHLITATGQRVTLRCSPRSGDLSVYWYQQSLDQGLQFLIQYYNGEERAKGNILERFSAQQFPDLHSELNLSSLELGDSALYFCASSVGPGEMRSTDTQYFGPGTRLTVL.

The CDR3 bases are TGCAGCGTTGGTGGTGGGGGAGCTTTCTTT. Translating it yields CSVGGGGAFF. The chain couples TRBV29-1 to TRBJ1-1, with a weak D call TRBD1 (5 bases). This CDR3 has 10 amino acids. Germline assignment: CDR1 SQVTM and CDR2 ANQGSEA. V shed 4 bases and J shed 10 bases, with 10 bases lying between them.

Regarding this clone: The sample contains more than one DNA sequence encoding this CDR3. This sequence joins TRBV19 and TRBJ1-1, with D perhaps TRBD1 (5 bases). CDR1 LNHDA and CDR2 SQIVND come from the germline V gene (reference sequence). Trimming shortened V by 3 bases and J by 2 bases, and 10 bases separated the two germline ends. This CDR3 spans 14 amino acids. CDR3 residues: CASSIWGSNTEAFF. The CDR3 nucleotides are TGTGCCAGTAGTATCTGGGGCTCTAACACTGAAGCTTTCTTT. Combining the CDR3 with reference TRBV19 and TRBJ1-1 gives the whole variable domain DGGITQSPKYLFRKEGQNVTLSCEQNLNHDAMYWYRQDPGQGLRLIYYSQIVNDFQKGDIAEGYSVSREKKESFPLTVTSAQKNPTAFYLCASSIWGSNTEAFFGQGTRLTVV.

V usage is TRBV27 and J usage is TRBJ1-5; D is perhaps TRBD1 (6 bases). Germline-derived CDR1 and CDR2 are MNHEY and SMNVEV (reference sequence). Trimming pared 6 bases from V and 1 base from J, leaving 13 bases between. The CDR3 is 15 residues long. CDR3 residues: CASRLGGASNQPQHF. CDR3 in DNA: TGTGCCAGCAGGCTTGGGGGGGCGAGCAATCAGCCCCAGCATTTT.

The chain combines TRBV6-7 with TRBJ1-1; no clear D gene. TRBV6-7 is labeled an ORF, and its function is uncertain. CDR3 length: 13 amino acids. V lost 8 bases and J 1 base, leaving 11 bases between the germline ends. In DNA, the CDR3 is TGTGCCAGCGGCCCCCGGGGGAACACTGAAGCTTTCTTT. This sequence encodes CASGPRGNTEAFF.

This clone was observed once. The rearrangement joins TRBV27 to TRBJ2-7, with D tentatively TRBD1 (5 bases). Germline-derived CDR1 and CDR2 are MNHEY and SMNVEV (reference sequence). V gave up 5 bases and J gave up 1 base, with 12 bases separating them. This CDR3 contains 14 residues. CDR3: CASSSRVSSYEQYF. The CDR3 bases are TGTGCCAGCAGTAGCAGGGTTTCATCCTACGAGCAGTACTTC.

This clone has just one count. The chain has TRBV27 and TRBJ1-6; D is possibly TRBD1 (6 bases). The CDR3 is made up of 14 amino acids. V lost 2 bases and J 7 bases, leaving 9 bases between the germline ends. The germline CDR1 and CDR2 sequences are MNHEY and SMNVEV (reference sequence). The CDR3 region is CASSLSRGNSPLHF. In DNA, the CDR3 is TGTGCCAGCAGTTTAAGCAGGGGCAATTCACCCCTCCACTTT.

The chain links TRBV5-1 to TRBJ2-3; D call uncertain. With 4 bases removed from V and 2 bases from J, the gap between germline ends came to 8 bases. Germline CDR1 and CDR2: SGHRS and YFSETQ. This CDR3 spans 13 amino acids. The chain's CDR3 is CASSAGLTDTQYF. CDR3 in DNA: TGCGCCAGCAGCGCCGGTCTCACAGATACGCAGTATTTT.

V and J are TRBV5-1 and TRBJ2-7; D call uncertain. The V gene lost 0 bases and the J gene lost 6 bases, with 10 bases spanning the gap. This CDR3 spans 13 amino acids. Germline V gene data show CDR1 as SGHRS and CDR2 as YFSETQ. This CDR3 reads CASSLDGPREQYF. CDR3 DNA sequence: TGCGCCAGCAGCTTGGATGGGCCCCGCGAGCAGTACTTC. Full variable domain (outside the CDR3, taken from reference TRBV5-1 and TRBJ2-7): KAGVTQTPRYLIKTRGQQVTLSCSPISGHRSVSWYQQTPGQGLQFLFEYFSETQRNKGNFPGRFSGRQFSNSRSEMNVSTLELGDSALYLCASSLDGPREQYFGPGTRLTVT.

The chain links TRBV30 to TRBJ2-1, with a tentative D call TRBD1 (5 bases). The germline V gene encodes CDR1 GTSNPN and CDR2 SVGIG (reference sequence). The ends were cut back, 0 bases at V and 9 bases at J, with 12 bases in the middle. The CDR3 has 13 residues. The CDR3, as DNA: TGTGCCTGGAGTGTAAGCAGGGTTGGTGAGCAGTTCTTC. Translated: CAWSVSRVGEQFF. Supplemented by reference TRBV30 and TRBJ2-1, the full variable domain reads SQTIHQWPATLVQPVGSPLSLECTVEGTSNPNLYWYRQAAGRGLQLLFYSVGIGQISSEVPQNLSASRPQDRQFILSSKKLLLSDSGFYLCAWSVSRVGEQFFGPGTRLTVL.